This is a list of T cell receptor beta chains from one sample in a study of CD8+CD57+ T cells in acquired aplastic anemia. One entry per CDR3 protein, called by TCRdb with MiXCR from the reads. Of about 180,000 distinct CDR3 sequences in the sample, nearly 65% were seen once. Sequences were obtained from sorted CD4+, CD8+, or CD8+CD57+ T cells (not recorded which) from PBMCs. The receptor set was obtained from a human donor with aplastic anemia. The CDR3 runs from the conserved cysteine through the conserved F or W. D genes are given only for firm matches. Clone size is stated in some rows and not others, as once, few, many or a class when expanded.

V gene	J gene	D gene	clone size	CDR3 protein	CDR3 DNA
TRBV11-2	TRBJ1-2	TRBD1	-	CASSLAAGGAYGYTF	TGTGCCAGCAGCTTAGCGGCAGGGGGCGCCTATGGCTACACCTTC
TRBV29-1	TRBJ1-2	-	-	CSVENDPTENYGYTF	TGCAGCGTTGAAAATGACCCGACAGAGAACTATGGCTACACCTTC
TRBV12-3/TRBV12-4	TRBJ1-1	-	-	CASRAGSNTEAFF	TGTGCCAGCAGAGCGGGCTCCAACACTGAAGCTTTCTTT
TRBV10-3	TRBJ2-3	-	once	CAISELVESGTDTQYF	TGTGCCATCAGTGAATTGGTAGAGAGTGGCACAGATACGCAGTATTTT
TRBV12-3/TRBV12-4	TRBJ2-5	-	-	CASSTGTWETQYF	TGTGCCAGCAGCACCGGGACCTGGGAGACCCAGTACTTC
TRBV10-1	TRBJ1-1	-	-	CASSVHTGDLGTEAFF	TGCGCCAGCAGTGTACATACTGGGGACCTGGGCACTGAAGCTTTCTTT
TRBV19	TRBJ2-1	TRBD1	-	CASSRQGHSYNEQFF	TGTGCCAGTAGCCGACAGGGGCACTCCTACAATGAGCAGTTCTTC
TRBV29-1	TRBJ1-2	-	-	CSVEEIRPSRYGYTF	TGCAGCGTTGAAGAGATCAGACCCTCTAGGTATGGCTACACCTTC
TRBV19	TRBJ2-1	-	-	CASSIDLVGLNEQFF	TGTGCCAGTAGTATAGACCTTGTAGGGTTAAATGAGCAGTTCTTC
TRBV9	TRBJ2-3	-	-	CASSVGTGGPDTQYF	TGTGCCAGCAGCGTAGGCACAGGAGGGCCAGATACGCAGTATTTT
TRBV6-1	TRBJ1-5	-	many	CASSTSSNQPQHF	TGTGCCAGCAGCACAAGTAGCAATCAGCCCCAGCATTTT
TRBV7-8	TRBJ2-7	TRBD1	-	CASSLGTGVAYEQYF	TGTGCCAGCAGCCTCGGGACAGGGGTGGCCTACGAGCAGTACTTC
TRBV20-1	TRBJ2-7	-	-	CSAAGQTYEQYF	TGCAGTGCTGCGGGACAGACCTACGAGCAGTACTTC
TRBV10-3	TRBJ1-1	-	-	CATSESGERNTEAFF	TGTGCCACCAGTGAATCAGGGGAAAGGAACACTGAAGCTTTCTTT
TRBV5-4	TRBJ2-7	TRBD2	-	CASSWTSGGFYEQYF	TGTGCCAGCAGCTGGACTAGCGGGGGGTTCTACGAGCAGTACTTC
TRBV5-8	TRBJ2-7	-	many	CASSRGEVPVYEQYF	TGTGCCAGCAGCCGCGGCGAGGTCCCAGTCTACGAGCAGTACTTC